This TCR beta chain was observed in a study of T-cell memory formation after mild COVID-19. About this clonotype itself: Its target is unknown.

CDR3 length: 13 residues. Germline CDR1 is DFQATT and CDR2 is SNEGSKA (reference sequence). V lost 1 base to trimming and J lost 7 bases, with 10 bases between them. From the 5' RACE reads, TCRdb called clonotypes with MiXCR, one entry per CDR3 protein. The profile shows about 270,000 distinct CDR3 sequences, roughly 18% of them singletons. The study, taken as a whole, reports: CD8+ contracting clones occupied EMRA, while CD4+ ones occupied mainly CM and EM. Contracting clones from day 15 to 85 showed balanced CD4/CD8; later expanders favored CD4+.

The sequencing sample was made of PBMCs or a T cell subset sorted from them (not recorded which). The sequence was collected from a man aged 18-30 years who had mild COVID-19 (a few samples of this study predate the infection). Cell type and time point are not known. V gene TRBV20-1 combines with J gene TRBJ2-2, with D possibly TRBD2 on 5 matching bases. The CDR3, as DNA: TGCAGTGCTAGAGCCGTCAGCGGCGGGGAGCTGTTTTTT. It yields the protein CSARAVSGGELFF.